Shown below are 17 T cell receptor beta chains from a single sample sequenced in a study of cytomegalovirus exposure and HLA in healthy donors. The primer mix had 60 Vbeta and 13 Jbeta primers. This table comes from immunoSEQ multiplex PCR, and its TCRdb copy is limited to in-frame clones, with some not included. This table holds roughly 130,000 clones, 76% found once. The sample comprised PBMCs. These TCRs come from a man aged 40-49 years in good health and CMV-seronegative.

This chain joins TRBV4-1 and TRBJ2-5, with 10 bases fitting TRBD2. V trimming: 0 bases; J trimming: 1 base; junction bases outside the gene matches: 5. Germline V gene data show CDR1 as MGHRA and CDR2 as YSYEKL. CDR3 size: 17 residues. The CDR3 bases are TGCGCCAGCAGCCAAGATGATAGCGGGGGGTTCCAAGAGACCCAGTACTTC. Its protein product is CASSQDDSGGFQETQYF.

J is TRBJ2-3 and V is TRBV7-6; the D gene is possibly TRBD2 (5 bases). Germline-derived CDR1 and CDR2 are SGHVS and FNYEAQ. The CDR3 loop spans 15 amino acids. V lost 0 bases, J lost 4 bases, and 11 bases lay in between. The DNA for the CDR3 is TGTGCCAGCAGCTTAGCGGGATTAGCGCCAGATACGCAGTATTTT. The encoded protein is CASSLAGLAPDTQYF.

This clone has more than one count but fewer than ten. J is TRBJ2-1 and V is TRBV2; 8 positions match TRBD2. Trimming took 4 bases from V and 7 from J; bases not matched to a gene: 9. The CDR3 runs to 15 residues. Per the germline V gene, CDR1 is SNHLY and CDR2 is FYNNEI. The CDR3 here is CASSGTSGDRNEQFF. CDR3 nucleotides: TGTGCCAGCAGTGGAACTAGCGGAGATAGGAATGAGCAGTTCTTC.

The V call is TRBV9, the J call TRBJ2-5; D is unresolved. Trimming stripped 0 bases from V and 2 bases from J, with 8 bases between. Germline V gene lookup returns CDR1 SGDLS and CDR2 YYNGEE. The CDR3 length is 14 residues. CDR3 coding DNA: TGTGCCAGCAGCGTAGACAACAGTCAAGAGACCCAGTACTTC. This translates into CASSVDNSQETQYF. Full variable domain (outside the CDR3, taken from reference TRBV9 and TRBJ2-5): DSGVTQTPKHLITATGQRVTLRCSPRSGDLSVYWYQQSLDQGLQFLIQYYNGEERAKGNILERFSAQQFPDLHSELNLSSLELGDSALYFCASSVDNSQETQYFGPGTRLLVL.

This clone was seen a handful of times. The rearrangement joins TRBV9 to TRBJ1-1, with 9 bases fitting TRBD1. Per the germline V gene, CDR1 is SGDLS and CDR2 is YYNGEE. The V gene end was trimmed by 1 base and the J gene end by 5 bases; junction bases not matched to a gene: 6. The CDR3 covers 15 residues. CDR3 sequence (DNA): TGTGCCAGCAGCGTATCACAGGGGGCTTGGACTGAAGCTTTCTTT. Translated, it gives CASSVSQGAWTEAFF.

This clone was observed a single time. The chain couples TRBV30 to TRBJ1-3; D possibly corresponds to TRBD1 (6 bases). The V end lost 0 bases, the J end lost 0 bases, and 15 bases lay between the germline ends. In germline, CDR1 is GTSNPN, CDR2 SVGIG (reference sequence). The CDR3 is made up of 17 amino acids. Here the CDR3 DNA reads TGTGCCTGGAGTGTAAAGGTCCCAGGGGTCTCTGGAAACACCATATATTTT. Its protein product is CAWSVKVPGVSGNTIYF.

The V and J genes are TRBV28 and TRBJ2-4, with D possibly TRBD2 on 5 matching bases. The length of the CDR3 is 14 residues. Trimming took 6 bases from V and 0 from J, leaving 9 bases between them. Germline V lookup: CDR1 MDHEN, CDR2 SYDVKM. CDR3 DNA: TGTGCCAGCAGGAAGAGGGTAGCCAAAAACATTCAGTACTTC. Its translation: CASRKRVAKNIQYF.

V usage is TRBV7-2 and J usage is TRBJ1-4, with D possibly being TRBD1 (6 bases). CDR1 is SGHTA and CDR2 is FQGNSA in the germline V gene. V lost 4 bases and J 11 bases, leaving 20 bases between the germline ends. The CDR3 is 15 residues long. CDR3 protein: CASSSTRGGAGKLFF. The CDR3 nucleotides are TGTGCCAGCAGCTCTACTCGAGGGGGGGCTGGGAAACTGTTTTTT.

The chain has TRBV7-8 and TRBJ2-3, with D perhaps matching TRBD2 (5 bases). Trimming took 3 bases from V and 2 from J, leaving 9 bases between them. CDR3 length: 14 residues. Germline V CDR1 and CDR2: SGHVS, FQNEAQ. The CDR3 spells CASSFPSPTDTQYF. In nucleotides, the CDR3 is TGTGCCAGCAGCTTTCCTAGCCCCACAGATACGCAGTATTTT.

The chain recombines TRBV27 with TRBJ2-7; TRBD2 might be the D (7 bases). The V and J ends lost 2 bases and 5 bases respectively, with 13 bases between them. The CDR3 has 14 residues. CDR1 and CDR2 from the germline V gene are MNHEY and SMNVEV (reference sequence). The CDR3 nucleotides read TGTGCCAGCAGTTTAGGGAGGGGGGTCAACGAGCAGTACTTC. It encodes CASSLGRGVNEQYF.

This chain links TRBV19 with TRBJ2-7; 9 bases are shared with TRBD1. Germline V gene lookup returns CDR1 LNHDA and CDR2 SQIVND (reference sequence). This CDR3 contains 15 residues. The V and J ends lost 4 bases and 4 bases, in that order; junction bases with no gene match: 8. In nucleotides, the CDR3 is TGTGCCAGTAGTAAGGGACAGGGAGGGAATTACGAGCAGTACTTC. It specifies CASSKGQGGNYEQYF.

This chain connects TRBV7-9 to TRBJ1-3, with 8 bases fitting TRBD1. The CDR3 is made up of 18 amino acids. Per germline, CDR1 SEHNR and CDR2 FQNEAQ (reference sequence). V lost 1 base to trimming and J lost 1 base; unmatched junction nucleotides: 9. CDR3 nucleotides: TGTGCCAGCAGCTTAGAGGTCGGACAGGGTCGGTCTGGAAACACCATATATTTT. As protein: CASSLEVGQGRSGNTIYF.

The chain uses TRBV6-4 and TRBJ2-3; weak D call: TRBD1 (6 bases). Between the trimmed V and J ends, which lost 2 bases and 5 bases, there was a span of 17 bases. The germline CDR1 and CDR2 sequences are MRHNA and SNTAGT. This CDR3 spans 16 amino acids. Here the CDR3 DNA reads TGTGCCAGCAGTGACCGCCGGGACAAGGTAAAAGATACGCAGTATTTT. Encoded protein: CASSDRRDKVKDTQYF.

This rearrangement joins TRBV28 to TRBJ1-4; the D gene is possibly TRBD1 (5 bases). V was shortened by 0 bases and J by 2 bases, with 10 bases between the two germline ends. Per the germline V gene, CDR1 is MDHEN and CDR2 is SYDVKM. CDR3 size: 16 residues. The CDR3 sequence is CASSLWGGNTNEKLFF. DNA for the CDR3: TGTGCCAGCAGTTTATGGGGGGGAAACACTAATGAAAAACTGTTTTTT. The whole variable domain, filled in from reference TRBV28 and TRBJ1-4, reads DVKVTQSSRYLVKRTGEKVFLECVQDMDHENMFWYRQDPGLGLRLIYFSYDVKMKEKGDIPEGYSVSREKKERFSLILESASTNQTSMYLCASSLWGGNTNEKLFFGSGTQLSVL.

The gene calls are TRBV4-1 and TRBJ2-1, with TRBD2 as a possible D gene (8 bases). This CDR3 is 19 amino acids long. The germline V and J ends were trimmed by 3 bases and 4 bases, with 25 bases remaining between them. Germline V lookup: CDR1 MGHRA, CDR2 YSYEKL. The CDR3 is CASSHTGVQAGLVYNEQFF. The CDR3 DNA follows: TGCGCCAGCAGCCACACAGGGGTACAGGCGGGACTAGTGTACAATGAGCAGTTCTTC.

The V and J genes are TRBV28 and TRBJ2-4; D call uncertain. In germline, CDR1 is MDHEN, CDR2 SYDVKM. The ends were cut back, 2 bases at V and 9 bases at J, with 14 bases in the middle. This CDR3 has 14 residues. CDR3 region: CASSLGGVVGIQYF. Written as DNA, the CDR3 is TGTGCCAGCAGTTTAGGCGGAGTGGTGGGCATTCAGTACTTC.

The chain combines TRBV28 with TRBJ2-7; TRBD2 is a possible D gene (6 bases). V was cut by 1 base and J by 4 bases, with 20 bases left in between. Germline V gene sequence: CDR1 MDHEN, CDR2 SYDVKM. The CDR3 extends over 17 amino acids. The CDR3 DNA reads TGTGCCAGCAGTTTATTCCCCCAGGACGGAGGGGCATACGAGCAGTACTTC. This codes for CASSLFPQDGGAYEQYF.